The rows below give T cell receptor beta chains drawn from one sample of a study of blood T cells in healthy people across ages. TCRdb used MiXCR to reprocess the 5' RACE reads, holding one entry per CDR3 protein. Here the sample spans about 780,000 distinct CDR3 sequences, 35% to 60% being singletons. The sample consisted of blood. Every receptor here comes from a man older than 75 in good health. Each CDR3 is given with its conserved first and last residue. Each record gives: V gene, D gene, CDR3 protein. D genes are given only for firm matches.

TRBV2 | NA | CASSDPHTEAFF
TRBV5-1 | NA | CASSLFAGELFF
TRBV29-1 | NA | CSVSAWPQETQYF
TRBV3-1 | TRBD2 | CASSPSASGRRGEQFF
TRBV7-3 | NA | CASSFDRGLTGELFF
TRBV20-1 | TRBD2 | CSARRLAGEQYF
TRBV6-2/TRBV6-3 | NA | CASTIREPSYKEQFF
TRBV4-3 | NA | CASSHLRGTTNTGELFF
TRBV7-2 | TRBD1 | CASSWTGREETQYF
TRBV7-9 | TRBD1 | CASSLPGQPTQETQYF
TRBV5-1 | NA | CASSWTPTYEQYF
TRBV5-6 | NA | CASSLMRVPYEQYF
TRBV24-1 | NA | CATSDSWGDGYYNEQFF
TRBV20-1 | TRBD1 | CSARAFGTGFRNYEQYF
TRBV5-1 | NA | CASSLPDKDEQYF
TRBV5-1 | NA | CASSWGETSGANVLTF
TRBV5-1 | NA | CASSLGGASSYNEQFF
TRBV5-1 | TRBD1 | CASSGTGLTYEQYF
TRBV6-5 | NA | CANSSLGQTYEQYF
TRBV13 | NA | CASSPLIFNSGANVLTF